Reported below is one T cell receptor (beta chain). Its antigen is undetermined. One end of the junction varies from germline; a read error may be responsible. These data belong to a study of cytomegalovirus exposure and HLA in healthy donors. Study findings and constraints: Diagnosis of cytomegalovirus status made by the classifier reportedly showed high specificity and sensitivity.

Vbeta (60) and Jbeta (13) primers were used in the PCR. TCRdb's table, derived via immunoSEQ multiplex PCR, lists solely in-frame clones and lacks some. The sample yields about 110,000 clones, roughly 69% seen once. Specimen: PBMCs. This TCR was sampled from a man younger than 40 in good health and CMV-seropositive.

The DNA of the CDR3 is TGTGCCAGCAGCTTAGTGGCGGGACAGGGTATCTTC. Protein: CASSLVAGQGIF. J is TRBJ2-1 and V is TRBV11-3, with TRBD1 matching 9 bases. The CDR3 loop spans 12 amino acids. CDR1 SGHNT and CDR2 YENEEA come from the germline V gene.